These T cell receptor beta chains were read from a single sample in a study of identical twins. TCRdb re-called the 5' RACE reads through MiXCR, storing one row per CDR3 protein. The sample lists more than 350,000 distinct CDR3 sequences, approximately 8.7% occurring once. Sequencing was carried out using naive T cells sorted from blood. All receptors derive from a woman between 45 and 60 years old in good health. CDR3s include the opening cysteine and the closing phenylalanine or tryptophan. A D gene is named only where the DNA matches it firmly. A clone size is listed for some rows: how often the clone was seen (once, few, many), or a class if it is expanded.

V,size,D,J,DNA,CDR3
TRBV5-1,many,NA,TRBJ2-5,TGCGCCAGCAGTAGGGCACAGTCAATGGGAGAGACCCAGTACTTC,CASSRAQSMGETQYF
TRBV20-1,few,NA,TRBJ1-2,TGCAGTGCTAGAGATCACCTCCGGGGGCAGGGGTCCATCTATGGCTACACCTTC,CSARDHLRGQGSIYGYTF
TRBV18,NA,NA,TRBJ1-2,TGTGCCAGCTCAAAGACAGCTTTCGATCGCTACACCTTC,CASSKTAFDRYTF
TRBV7-9,few,TRBD2,TRBJ2-6,TGTGCCAGCAGCTTTCGAAAGCGGGAGGGGTACTCTGGGGCCAACGTCCTGACTTTC,CASSFRKREGYSGANVLTF
TRBV4-1,many,TRBD1,TRBJ2-1,TGCGCCAGCAGCCAAGTACCGGGACAGGGATTTGAGCAGTTCTTC,CASSQVPGQGFEQFF
TRBV24-1,many,NA,TRBJ2-3,TGTGCCACCAGTGACCTTAGCACAGATACGCAGTATTTT,CATSDLSTDTQYF
TRBV10-2,many,TRBD2,TRBJ2-3,TGCGCCAGCAGCGATGGCGGGAGTGGAGATACGCAGTATTTT,CASSDGGSGDTQYF
TRBV6-5,NA,NA,TRBJ2-5,TGTGCCAGCAGTTACTCGCCTGGGGGAGTTGAGACCCAGTACTTC,CASSYSPGGVETQYF
TRBV12-3/TRBV12-4,NA,NA,TRBJ2-3,TGTGCCAGCAGTTCCCCCGAACAGGGAGGGATGTCTGCTAGCACAGATACGCAGTATTTT,CASSSPEQGGMSASTDTQYF
TRBV7-8,NA,NA,TRBJ2-3,TGTGCCAGCAGCTCCAATCAGAATACGCAGTATTTT,CASSSNQNTQYF
TRBV7-9,NA,NA,TRBJ2-1,TGTGCCAGCAGCTTAGGCAACAACGCTGTGGAGCAGTTCTTC,CASSLGNNAVEQFF
TRBV27,NA,NA,TRBJ2-6,TGTGCCAGCGGCAGGTATTTCTCTGGGGCCAACGTCCTGACTTTC,CASGRYFSGANVLTF
TRBV4-1,many,TRBD2,TRBJ2-1,TGCGCCAGCAGCCAAGTAGAAAGACCGGGACTAGCAGACAATGAGCAGTTCTTC,CASSQVERPGLADNEQFF
TRBV29-1,few,TRBD1,TRBJ1-2,TGCAGCGCTAACCCCGGGACAGGGCTTGGCTACACCTTC,CSANPGTGLGYTF
TRBV18,NA,TRBD1,TRBJ2-2,TGTGCCAGCTCACCTGGACAGGCCGACGGGGAGCTGTTTTTT,CASSPGQADGELFF
TRBV19,few,NA,TRBJ2-3,TGTGCCACCGATCACACAGATACGCAGTATTTT,CATDHTDTQYF
TRBV6-2/TRBV6-3,many,NA,TRBJ1-6,TGTGCCAGCAGTTTGGGGATCACCTATAATTCACCCCTCCACTTT,CASSLGITYNSPLHF
TRBV3-1,many,NA,TRBJ2-2,TGTGCCAGCAGCCCACGGCCGGGTGCCGGCGGGGAGCTGTTTTTT,CASSPRPGAGGELFF
TRBV19,many,NA,TRBJ1-2,TGTGCCAGTAGTCCGACAGCTCCTAACTATGGCTACACCTTC,CASSPTAPNYGYTF
TRBV11-2,NA,NA,TRBJ1-1,TGTGCCAGCAGCTTAGTGGGCTCAGGACAGTGGAACACTGAAGCTTTCTTT,CASSLVGSGQWNTEAFF
TRBV30,NA,NA,TRBJ2-7,TGTGCCTGGAGTGTACTTCCCTCCTACGAGCAGTACTTC,CAWSVLPSYEQYF
TRBV7-2,few,NA,TRBJ2-2,TGTGCCAGCAGCCCAACAGGGCGGTACACCGGGGAGCTGTTTTTT,CASSPTGRYTGELFF
TRBV23-1,few,NA,TRBJ2-1,TGCGCCAGCAGTCAATCGAGGGAGAGGAATGAGCAGTTCTTC,CASSQSRERNEQFF
TRBV12-3/TRBV12-4,NA,NA,TRBJ2-2,TGTGCCAGCAGTTTAGTCCTGGGGGGAGCGAACACCGGGGAGCTGTTTTTT,CASSLVLGGANTGELFF
TRBV7-8,NA,NA,TRBJ2-5,TGTGCCAGCAGCCCGTCGGGACAATTCCAAGAGACCCAGTACTTC,CASSPSGQFQETQYF
TRBV29-1,NA,NA,TRBJ1-3,TGCAGCGTATCGGACAGCGCAGGAAACACCATATATTTT,CSVSDSAGNTIYF
TRBV5-1,few,NA,TRBJ1-1,TGCGCCAGCAGCTTGTATGGGCCGGGGAACACTGAAGCTTTCTTT,CASSLYGPGNTEAFF
TRBV29-1,many,NA,TRBJ1-3,TGCAGCGTTGGGGCAGTTGGAAACACCATATATTTT,CSVGAVGNTIYF
TRBV28,NA,NA,TRBJ1-5,TGTGCCAGCTTCCTAGGGAATCAGCCCCAGCATTTT,CASFLGNQPQHF
TRBV6-5,many,NA,TRBJ1-2,TGTGCCAGCAGGGAATCAGGAGCTAACTATGGCTACACCTTC,CASRESGANYGYTF
TRBV19,few,TRBD2,TRBJ2-1,TGTGCCAGTGCAGCGGGAGGGCCTGGTGAGCAGTTCTTC,CASAAGGPGEQFF
TRBV28,NA,NA,TRBJ1-5,TGTGCCAGCAATCCTGGGACTCCTAGACAGCCCCAGCATTTT,CASNPGTPRQPQHF
TRBV7-8,NA,NA,TRBJ2-2,TGTGCCAGCAGCTTCCTCAGGGGTGCCGGGGAGCTGTTTTTT,CASSFLRGAGELFF
TRBV20-1,NA,NA,TRBJ1-1,TGCAGTGCTAGAAGTGTTTTATTAGCTGAAGCTTTCTTT,CSARSVLLAEAFF
TRBV4-1,NA,NA,TRBJ1-6,TGCGCCAGCAGCCAAGTGGAGTATAATTCACCCCTCCACTTT,CASSQVEYNSPLHF
TRBV15,many,TRBD1,TRBJ2-5,TGTGCCACCAGCAGAGAGGGACAGGGGGGAGAGACCCAGTACTTC,CATSREGQGGETQYF
TRBV27,many,TRBD2,TRBJ2-2,TGTGCCAGCATGTGGCGGGAGAAGGCCGGGGAGCTGTTTTTT,CASMWREKAGELFF
TRBV29-1,NA,NA,TRBJ1-1,TGCAGCGTTGCCGGATCAGGGAACACTGAAGCTTTCTTT,CSVAGSGNTEAFF
TRBV7-9,NA,NA,TRBJ2-3,TGTGCCAGCAGTTCTCGCGGGAAGGCCACAGATACGCAGTATTTT,CASSSRGKATDTQYF
TRBV2,few,TRBD1,TRBJ1-2,TGTGCCAGCAGGGGGGACAGCAAGCCATCGCATGGCTACACCTTC,CASRGDSKPSHGYTF
TRBV15,few,TRBD2,TRBJ2-2,TGTGCCACCAGCAGAAGGGGAGGGTACACCGGGGAGCTGTTTTTT,CATSRRGGYTGELFF
TRBV4-1,NA,NA,TRBJ2-5,TGCGCCAGCAGCCAGCCCTTGCCCGGATCCCAAGAGACCCAGTACTTC,CASSQPLPGSQETQYF
TRBV20-1,few,TRBD2,TRBJ2-3,TGCAGTGCTAGGCCCCTAGCGGGAGCGGATACGCAGTATTTT,CSARPLAGADTQYF
TRBV20-1,NA,NA,TRBJ2-5,TGCAGTGCTCCTACGGGACTTCATCAAGAGACCCAGTACTTC,CSAPTGLHQETQYF